Below are 5 T cell receptor beta chains sequenced from a single sample in a study of cytomegalovirus exposure and HLA in healthy donors. Both 60 Vbeta primers and 13 Jbeta primers went into the PCR. Assay used: immunoSEQ multiplex PCR; TCRdb lists only in-frame clones, some missing. The top ten clones hold approximately 2.6% of a sample with some 150,000 clones, 60% to 75% of them seen once. The sequenced sample was PBMCs. Receptors were obtained from a man younger than 35 in good health and CMV-seronegative.

CDR3 nucleotides: TGTGCCAGCAGCTTAGAGAGGGTAATGTACAATGAGCAGTTCTTC. The encoded protein is CASSLERVMYNEQFF. The chain links TRBV7-8 to TRBJ2-1, with D possibly matching TRBD2 (5 bases). The CDR3 length is 15 residues. The V end lost 1 base, the J end lost 4 bases, and 11 bases lay between the germline ends. Germline CDR1 reads SGHVS; CDR2 reads FQNEAQ.

The V call is TRBV9, the J call TRBJ2-2; D is possibly TRBD2 (6 bases). Deletions cut 0 bases from V and 6 bases from J, with 12 bases between. This CDR3 is 15 amino acids long. CDR1 and CDR2 (germline): SGDLS, YYNGEE. The CDR3 spells CASSVVSGGSGELFF. The CDR3 DNA is TGTGCCAGCAGCGTAGTGAGTGGGGGGTCCGGGGAGCTGTTTTTT.

This chain connects TRBV7-9 to TRBJ1-1; D remains ambiguous. V lost 10 bases to trimming and J lost 4 bases, with 19 bases between them. Germline values: CDR1 SEHNR, CDR2 FQNEAQ (reference sequence). This CDR3 has 14 residues. CDR3 region: CATRAGFGSTEAFF. For the CDR3, the DNA is TGTGCCACACGCGCGGGCTTTGGGAGCACTGAAGCTTTCTTT.

In this sample, this clone turned up a few times. This chain uses TRBV6-6 with TRBJ1-1, with D unclear. Germline V CDR1 and CDR2: MNHNY, SVGAGI (reference sequence). Trimming removed 5 bases from V and 11 bases from J, with 18 bases in between. The CDR3 has 13 amino acids. CDR3 sequence reads: CASSARTLEGAFF. The CDR3 DNA reads as TGTGCCAGCAGTGCTCGGACTCTAGAGGGTGCTTTCTTT.

The gene calls are TRBV2 and TRBJ2-5; 15 bases map to TRBD2. The length of the CDR3 is 15 residues. CDR1 and CDR2 from the germline V gene are SNHLY and FYNNEI. With V trimmed by 6 bases and J by 4 bases, 3 bases remained unmatched. CDR3 loop: CASSGLAGGGETQYF. CDR3 DNA: TGTGCCAGCAGCGGACTAGCGGGGGGGGGAGAGACCCAGTACTTC.